Following are 17 T cell receptor beta chains from one sample sequenced in a study of beta chain features in type 1 diabetes. All of the isolated RNA was reverse transcribed, so expressed TCRB transcripts were sequenced. Sequencing was performed with immunoSEQ multiplex PCR; in TCRdb, only in-frame clones are kept and a portion is missing. The table shows 120,000 to 150,000 clones, with 40% to 60% occurring only once. The material sequenced was Tregs from blood. Receptors were obtained from a young man in good health.

The J gene is TRBJ2-7, the V gene TRBV7-2; TRBD2 aligns across 15 bases. With V trimmed by 5 bases and J by 6 bases, 11 bases remained unmatched. The CDR3 consists of 17 residues. Germline CDR1 SGHTA, CDR2 FQGNSA. In DNA, the CDR3 is TGTGCCAGCAGCCCAGCCCGGACTAGCGGGGGGGTGCGCGAGCAGTACTTC. Translated: CASSPARTSGGVREQYF.

This chain uses TRBV9 with TRBJ1-2; D unclear. The CDR3 runs 16 residues. V was pared by 0 bases and J by 4 bases, with 16 bases between. Germline CDR1 and CDR2: SGDLS and YYNGEE. DNA of the CDR3: TGTGCCAGCAGCGTAGGAGAGGCGCGAGCGGGCTATGGCTACACCTTC. Translation gives CASSVGEARAGYGYTF.

The V gene is TRBV19, the J gene TRBJ2-3; a weak D match, TRBD2 (5 bases). This CDR3 is 14 amino acids long. Trimming took off 7 bases at V and 2 bases at J, with 13 bases between the two ends. CDR1 and CDR2 from the germline V gene are LNHDA and SQIVND (reference sequence). The CDR3 here is CASKVRADTDTQYF. The CDR3 nucleotides read TGTGCCAGTAAGGTGCGGGCAGACACAGATACGCAGTATTTT.

This clone appeared a single time. The chain uses TRBV18 and TRBJ2-1; TRBD2 matches at 14 bases. CDR3 size: 17 residues. The junction had 5 bases not matched to a gene; V was cut back by 0 bases and J by 7 bases. CDR1 KGHSH and CDR2 LQKENI come from the germline V gene. CDR3 in DNA: TGTGCCAGCTCACCACCGACTAGCGGGAGGGCCGGGAATGAGCAGTTCTTC. It codes for CASSPPTSGRAGNEQFF.

This clone was seen a few times. The chain joins TRBV19 to TRBJ1-5; 8 bases agree with TRBD1. The CDR3 has 13 residues. Germline V lookup: CDR1 LNHDA, CDR2 SQIVND (reference sequence). Trimming cost V 4 bases and J 4 bases; bases outside gene matches: 0. The CDR3 sequence is CASSRQGNQPQHF. CDR3 in DNA: TGTGCCAGTAGTAGACAGGGGAATCAGCCCCAGCATTTT.

This clone came up a few times. The V and J genes are TRBV28 and TRBJ1-5, with a possible D match to TRBD1 (6 bases). Germline CDR1 MDHEN, CDR2 SYDVKM. V dropped 4 bases and J dropped 2 bases, with 21 bases sitting between them. The length of the CDR3 is 18 residues. The CDR3 region is CASSSPPGHQARNQPQHF. CDR3 nucleotides: TGTGCCAGCAGTTCACCTCCGGGACACCAAGCCCGCAATCAGCCCCAGCATTTT.

J is TRBJ2-5 and V is TRBV28; D gene ambiguous. The assigned J gene may be wrong: the sequence end matches TRBJ2-7 better. There are 13 residues in the CDR3. CDR1 and CDR2 (germline): MDHEN, SYDVKM. This CDR3 is CASSLSPKYEQYF. The CDR3 nucleotides read TGTGCCAGCAGTTTATCTCCCAAATACGAGCAGTACTTC.

The chain joins TRBV7-3 to TRBJ2-2, with unresolved D. Looked up from germline, CDR1 is SGHTA and CDR2 is FQGTGA. This CDR3 has 13 amino acids. V shed 10 bases and J shed 1 base, with 10 bases lying between them. Here the CDR3 DNA reads TGTGCCACCTCTCCCGGGAACACCGGGGAGCTGTTTTTT. Amino acids: CATSPGNTGELFF.

In nucleotides, the CDR3 is TGTGCCAGCAGCTGGGGACTAGCGGTTTCGGTGTTCTCAGATACGCAGTATTTT. It encodes CASSWGLAVSVFSDTQYF. The V call is TRBV5-4, the J call TRBJ2-3, with TRBD2 matching over 11 bases. The ends lost 3 bases at V and 4 bases at J; junction bases unmatched: 13. CDR3 length: 18 residues. The germline V gene has CDR1 SGHNT and CDR2 YYREEE (reference sequence).

This rearrangement joins TRBV5-4 to TRBJ2-2; 8 nucleotides agree with TRBD2. This CDR3 has 17 residues. Germline assignment: CDR1 SGHNT and CDR2 YYREEE (reference sequence). Losses at the gene ends were 0 bases for V and 4 bases for J; bases not matched to a gene: 8. CDR3 DNA: TGTGCCAGCAGCTTGGCGGGGGGGCGGAGGAGCACCGGGGAGCTGTTTTTT. This gives the protein CASSLAGGRRSTGELFF.

The rearrangement joins TRBV7-9 to TRBJ2-7; D is undetermined. The CDR3 consists of 15 residues. Germline V gene data show CDR1 as SEHNR and CDR2 as FQNEAQ (reference sequence). The V and J ends lost 5 bases and 2 bases respectively, with 16 bases between them. CDR3 bases: TGTGCCAGCAGCCCCAACCACAGCAGTGCCTACGAGCAGTACTTC. It codes for CASSPNHSSAYEQYF.

This clone was seen a handful of times. The V gene is TRBV18, the J gene TRBJ1-2; the match to TRBD1 covers 7 bases. V dropped 0 bases and J dropped 8; count of bases not matched to a gene: 6. This CDR3 is 14 amino acids long. CDR1 is KGHSH, CDR2 LQKENI, per germline. Here the CDR3 DNA reads TGTGCCAGCTCACCACCGTGGCAGGGGGGCGGCTACACCTTC. Encoded protein: CASSPPWQGGGYTF.

Comment on this clone: Germline and junction disagree at one end, which may indicate a read error. DNA of the CDR3: TGTGCCAGCAGCCCTAGGGGGCAGAGCACAGATATGCAGTATTTT. Translating gives CASSPRGQSTDMQYF. This chain connects TRBV5-4 to TRBJ2-3, with 7 bases aligning to TRBD1. This CDR3 comprises 15 residues. Looked up from germline, CDR1 is SGHNT and CDR2 is YYREEE (reference sequence).

This clone was seen only a few times. The rearrangement joins TRBV28 to TRBJ1-4, with 8 bases lining up with TRBD1. The trim removed 6 bases at V and 11 bases at J, leaving 11 bases unmatched. Germline V gene lookup returns CDR1 MDHEN and CDR2 SYDVKM. This CDR3 contains 14 residues. The CDR3 DNA reads TGTGCCAGCAGCCTCGGACAGGGTCTGGGGAAACTGTTTTTT. This encodes CASSLGQGLGKLFF.

The V and J genes are TRBV6-6 and TRBJ1-3; D not resolved. V lost 9 bases and J 0 bases, leaving 9 bases between the germline ends. Germline loops: CDR1 MNHNY, CDR2 SVGAGI (reference sequence). The length of the CDR3 is 13 residues. The CDR3: CASESSSGNTIYF. CDR3 in DNA: TGTGCCAGTGAGTCCTCCTCTGGAAACACCATATATTTT.

The genes are TRBV21-1 and TRBJ1-4; the D call of TRBD1 is as the table states it, not checked on the DNA. TRBV21-1 is a known pseudogene. This CDR3 has 15 amino acids. The CDR3 reads CASSKFARGKEKLFF. The CDR3 DNA is TGTGCCAGCAGCAAATTTGCCAGGGGTAAGGAAAAACTGTTTTTT.

This clone occurred a few times. V is TRBV5-1 and J is TRBJ1-2; no clear D gene. Trimming cost V 5 bases and J 8 bases, with 16 bases left between them. This CDR3 region has 13 residues. Germline assignment: CDR1 SGHRS and CDR2 YFSETQ. This CDR3 reads CASRGGELSGYTF. CDR3 DNA sequence: TGCGCCAGCAGGGGTGGGGAGTTGAGCGGCTACACCTTC.